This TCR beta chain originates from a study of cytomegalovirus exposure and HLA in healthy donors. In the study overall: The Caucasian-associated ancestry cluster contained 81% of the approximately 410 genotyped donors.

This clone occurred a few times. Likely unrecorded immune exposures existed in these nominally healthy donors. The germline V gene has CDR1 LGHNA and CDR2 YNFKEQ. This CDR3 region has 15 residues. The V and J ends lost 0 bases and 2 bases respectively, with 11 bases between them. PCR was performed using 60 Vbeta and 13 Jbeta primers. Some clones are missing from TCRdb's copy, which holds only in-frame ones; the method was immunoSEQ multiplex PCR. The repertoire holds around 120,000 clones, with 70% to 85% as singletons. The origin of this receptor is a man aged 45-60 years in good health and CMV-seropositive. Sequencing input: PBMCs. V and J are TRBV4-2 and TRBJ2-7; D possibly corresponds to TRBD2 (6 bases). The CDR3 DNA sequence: TGTGCCAGCAGCCAAGAGTGGAGGGTTGCCTACGAGCAGTACTTC. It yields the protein CASSQEWRVAYEQYF.